The clone carrying this T cell receptor (beta chain) was counted only a few times. This CDR3 has 14 residues. Trimming shortened V by 0 bases and J by 8 bases, and 14 bases separated the two germline ends. Germline V lookup: CDR1 SGHNT, CDR2 YYREEE (reference sequence). The data stem from a study of T cell repertoires in cytomegalovirus infection. Study overall: In public TCR beta signatures, there were indications of both CMV infection and matching HLA type.

TCRdb analysed the reads with MiXCR anew, one entry per CDR3 protein. The sample shows approximately 500,000 distinct CDR3 sequences, more than 15% of them seen only once. The V gene is TRBV5-4, the J gene TRBJ1-2; no reliable D call. The clonotype was recovered from a human donor in good health (CMV status not recorded). Some clones in this sample may be carry-over from other donors' samples. Sample: CD8+ T cells from PBMCs. As DNA, the CDR3 is TGTGCCAGCAGCTTGGCCAGGTCCCGCCGGGGCTACACCTTC. It yields the protein CASSLARSRRGYTF.